The 27 T cell receptor beta chains below were found in one sample sequenced in a study of blood T cells in healthy people across ages. Through a sample-barcoded 5' primer and a J-beta primer mix, a second PCR was run for roughly 6 to 11 cycles. Each CDR3 protein gets one entry after TCRdb re-called the 5' RACE reads with MiXCR. Here the sample spans approximately 730,000 distinct CDR3 sequences, about 42% being singletons. The sample was blood. All receptors come from a woman aged 60-70 years in good health.

Only one count was recorded for this clonotype. This chain connects TRBV5-6 to TRBJ2-1; no firm D call. The DNA end favors TRBJ2-7, so the J call may be wrong. CDR1 SGHDT and CDR2 YYEEEE come from the germline V gene. The CDR3 length is 12 residues. The CDR3 region has the DNA TGTGCCAGCAGCTTGTGGCTCAATGAGCAGTACTTC. Translation gives CASSLWLNEQYF.

V and J are TRBV4-3 and TRBJ2-5, with D maybe TRBD2 (7 bases). Germline CDR1 reads LGHNA; CDR2 reads YSLEER. This CDR3 is 15 amino acids long. The V end was cut by 1 base, the J end by 11 bases, with 20 bases between. Here the CDR3 reads CASSQGTRGANEQYF. CDR3 nucleotide sequence: TGCGCCAGCAGCCAAGGGACTAGGGGGGCCAATGAGCAGTACTTC.

This clonotype was counted ten times or more. This sequence joins TRBV5-1 and TRBJ2-3; D unresolved. Per the germline V gene, CDR1 is SGHRS and CDR2 is YFSETQ. V lost 4 bases and J 4 bases, leaving 13 bases between the germline ends. The CDR3 spans 14 residues. CDR3 loop: CASSRSGPADTQYF. CDR3 sequence (DNA): TGCGCCAGCAGCAGGAGTGGCCCCGCAGATACGCAGTATTTT.

The rearrangement links TRBV24-1 to TRBJ2-1; no definite D call. CDR3 size: 15 residues. V was shortened by 5 bases and J by 4 bases, with 14 bases between the two germline ends. The germline V gene has CDR1 KGHDR and CDR2 SFDVKD. The CDR3 bases are TGTGCCACCAGTGCTGGAACAGCCTCTTACAATGAGCAGTTCTTC. Protein: CATSAGTASYNEQFF.

The chain employs TRBV29-1 and TRBJ2-5, with D perhaps matching TRBD1 (5 bases). This CDR3 is 15 amino acids long. Trimming cost V 4 bases and J 0 bases, with 15 bases left between them. CDR1 is SQVTM and CDR2 is ANQGSEA in the germline V gene. This CDR3 reads CSVGQGSAYQETQYF. CDR3 nucleotides: TGCAGCGTTGGCCAGGGATCAGCGTACCAAGAGACCCAGTACTTC.

The chain uses TRBV27 and TRBJ2-1, with a weak D call TRBD2 (6 bases). This CDR3 is built from 16 residues. CDR1 MNHEY and CDR2 SMNVEV come from the germline V gene (reference sequence). V lost 2 bases to trimming and J lost 7 bases, with 18 bases between them. As DNA, the CDR3 is TGTGCCAGCAGTTTAATACGGGACTTCGGGGAAAATGAGCAGTTCTTC. Protein: CASSLIRDFGENEQFF.

The chain couples TRBV10-3 to TRBJ2-7, with TRBD2 identical over 7 bases. V trimming: 6 bases; J trimming: 2 bases; junction bases outside the gene matches: 10. The CDR3 totals 15 residues. The V gene's germline CDR1 is ENHRY and CDR2 SYGVKD. Here the CDR3 DNA reads TGTGCCATCAGCGACGTGGGGGGGGACCCCTACGAGCAGTACTTC. Its translation is CAISDVGGDPYEQYF.

Only a few counts were recorded for this clonotype. The chain recombines TRBV20-1 with TRBJ2-5; D is perhaps TRBD2 (5 bases). The CDR3 is 14 amino acids. Germline CDR1 reads DFQATT; CDR2 reads SNEGSKA (reference sequence). The germline V and J ends were trimmed by 1 base and 5 bases, with 14 bases remaining between them. The CDR3, as DNA: TGCAGTGCTAGAGTGTTCGGGGTTCGGGAGACCCAGTACTTC. Protein sequence: CSARVFGVRETQYF.

This clonotype has a handful of counts. The junction and the germline gene differ at one end; a read error may be behind it. The chain couples TRBV7-2 to TRBJ2-1, with D perhaps matching TRBD1 (6 bases). This CDR3 spans 15 amino acids. CDR1 and CDR2 from the germline V gene are SGHTA and FQGNSA. The CDR3: CASSLDQGTYNEQFF. Written as DNA, the CDR3 is TGTGCTAGCAGCTTAGATCAGGGGACCTACAATGAGCAGTTCTTC.

In regard to this clonotype: It may be a read error: a sequence one base away is much more abundant. The chain uses TRBV10-3 and TRBJ2-1; D is unclear. The DNA end is a closer match to TRBJ2-7, so the J assignment may be wrong. The CDR3 is made up of 15 amino acids. Germline V lookup: CDR1 ENHRY, CDR2 SYGVKD. CDR3: CAIRQPDIGYNEQYF. The CDR3 DNA follows: TGTGCCATCCGGCAGCCCGATATTGGTTACAATGAGCAGTACTTC.

V usage is TRBV20-1 and J usage is TRBJ2-5, with no clear D. Per germline, CDR1 DFQATT and CDR2 SNEGSKA (reference sequence). V lost 1 base and J 5 bases, leaving 11 bases between the germline ends. The CDR3 is 13 amino acids. CDR3 bases: TGCAGTGCTAGAGCAGAAACCGGTGAGACCCAGTACTTC. Its translation: CSARAETGETQYF.

The sample holds a few counts of this clonotype. This chain joins TRBV25-1 and TRBJ1-2; 10 bases align to TRBD1. This CDR3 is 17 amino acids long. V was pared by 8 bases and J by 4 bases, with 16 bases of the junction left unmatched. Per germline, CDR1 MGHDK and CDR2 SYGVNS. The CDR3 region has the DNA TGTGCCAGCTCGAAAGGGACAGGGGCTGCCGGGGTCTATGGCTACACCTTC. Its protein is CASSKGTGAAGVYGYTF.

Turning to this clonotype: Being one base from a much bigger clone, this may be a read error. The chain recombines TRBV28 with TRBJ2-7; 8 bases are shared with TRBD1. With V trimmed by 6 bases and J by 12 bases, 19 bases remained unmatched. CDR3 length equals 15 residues. Germline values: CDR1 MDHEN, CDR2 SYDVKM. The CDR3 sequence: CASRHGTGGRETRYF. Here the CDR3 DNA reads TGTGCCAGCAGACATGGCACAGGGGGTCGGGAGACCCGGTACTTC.

The CDR3 DNA reads TGTGCCAGCAGCATTAGCGGGGGGGTCGATGAGCAGTTCTTC. It yields the protein CASSISGGVDEQFF. The chain couples TRBV9 to TRBJ2-1; 11 bases agree with TRBD2. The CDR3 has 14 amino acids. V shed 4 bases and J 8 bases; nucleotides not matched to a gene: 5. CDR1 is SGDLS and CDR2 is YYNGEE in the germline V gene. The complete variable domain, with remaining parts taken from reference TRBV9 and TRBJ2-1, reads DSGVTQTPKHLITATGQRVTLRCSPRSGDLSVYWYQQSLDQGLQFLIQYYNGEERAKGNILERFSAQQFPDLHSELNLSSLELGDSALYFCASSISGGVDEQFFGPGTRLTVL.

In this sample, this clonotype turned up many times. The rearrangement uses TRBV20-1 and TRBJ2-1; 9 nucleotides agree with TRBD2. Trimming took 5 bases from V and 4 from J; bases not matched to a gene: 6. This CDR3 region has 14 residues. Germline CDR1 reads DFQATT; CDR2 reads SNEGSKA (reference sequence). CDR3 sequence (DNA): TGCAGTGCTCCTCTAGCGGGGACTTACAATGAGCAGTTCTTC. Translated: CSAPLAGTYNEQFF.

As DNA, the CDR3 is TGTGCCACCAGTGATTACTCAGGGGGTCCCTACAATGAGCAGTTCTTC. It codes for CATSDYSGGPYNEQFF. The chain uses TRBV24-1 and TRBJ2-1; 7 bases fit TRBD1. CDR1 is KGHDR and CDR2 is SFDVKD in the germline V gene. V lost 2 bases to trimming and J lost 2 bases; unmatched junction nucleotides: 5. This CDR3 contains 16 residues.

This clonotype was counted between two and nine times. V is TRBV11-2 and J is TRBJ2-1; D call uncertain. Per the germline V gene, CDR1 is SGHAT and CDR2 is FQNNGV. CDR3 length equals 15 residues. V shed 1 base and J shed 8 bases, with 15 bases lying between them. CDR3 in amino acids: CASSLVELVHDEQFF. DNA for the CDR3: TGTGCCAGCAGCTTAGTGGAGCTAGTACACGATGAGCAGTTCTTC.

This clonotype has just one count. The V call is TRBV29-1, the J call TRBJ2-7; 8 positions match TRBD2. The CDR3 covers 15 residues. V lost 1 base, J lost 1 base, and 6 bases stayed unmatched. CDR1 and CDR2 (germline): SQVTM, ANQGSEA. CDR3 in DNA: TGCAGCGTTGAAGGTGGGACGGGAGGGTCCTACGAGCAGTACTTC. It encodes CSVEGGTGGSYEQYF.

This clonotype was counted a single time. The rearrangement joins TRBV2 to TRBJ2-1, with 9 bases that match TRBD2. The assigned J gene may be wrong: the sequence end matches TRBJ2-7 better. Per germline, CDR1 SNHLY and CDR2 FYNNEI. The CDR3 has 15 amino acids. The CDR3 DNA follows: TGTGCCAGCAGACCCGGACTAGCGAGGTACAATGAGCAGTACTTC. Its protein product is CASRPGLARYNEQYF.

This chain connects TRBV24-1 to TRBJ2-1, with 7 nucleotides matching TRBD2. The germline V gene encodes CDR1 KGHDR and CDR2 SFDVKD. The CDR3 totals 16 residues. Losses at the gene ends were 5 bases for V and 3 bases for J; bases not matched to a gene: 9. The CDR3 protein is CATSAQTSSGYNEQFF. CDR3 nucleotide sequence: TGTGCCACCAGTGCCCAGACTAGCTCGGGCTACAATGAGCAGTTCTTC.

The chain uses TRBV12-3 or TRBV12-4 and TRBJ2-1, with 11 bases aligning to TRBD2. The CDR3 sequence is 15 residues long. V dropped 7 bases and J dropped 6; count of bases not matched to a gene: 8. In DNA form, the CDR3 reads TGTGCCAGCAATCCCTCGGGGACTAGCGGCAATGAGCAGTTCTTC. As protein: CASNPSGTSGNEQFF.

The chain carries TRBV27 and TRBJ1-6; 8 nucleotides agree with TRBD1. Germline CDR1 is MNHEY and CDR2 is SMNVEV (reference sequence). The CDR3 totals 15 residues. The trim removed 7 bases at V and 3 bases at J, leaving 5 bases unmatched. CDR3 loop: CASKAGGVYNSPLHF. DNA of the CDR3: TGTGCCAGCAAAGCAGGGGGCGTCTATAATTCACCCCTCCACTTT.

This clonotype has more than one count but fewer than ten. V gene TRBV9 combines with J gene TRBJ2-4, with TRBD2 identical over 13 bases. Germline CDR1 reads SGDLS; CDR2 reads YYNGEE. The CDR3 spans 18 residues. Trimming removed 2 bases from V and 2 bases from J; junction bases left unmatched: 7. The CDR3 DNA is TGTGCCAGCAGCGTGGGCACTAGCGGGGGGGAATCCAAAAACATTCAGTACTTC. Amino acid sequence: CASSVGTSGGESKNIQYF.

In this sample, this clonotype turned up many times. The chain couples TRBV24-1 to TRBJ2-7; D unclear. The CDR3 runs 13 residues. Germline V gene data show CDR1 as KGHDR and CDR2 as SFDVKD. V lost 9 bases and J lost 5, with 16 bases in between. The CDR3 reads CATPDLPVNEQYF. As DNA, the CDR3 is TGTGCCACCCCCGACCTACCAGTAAACGAGCAGTACTTC.

The sample holds a few counts of this clonotype. The genes are TRBV21-1 and TRBJ2-1; the DNA was not compared with TRBD2, the D call given in the table. TRBV21-1 is a pseudogene segment. The CDR3 runs 15 residues. The CDR3 loop reads CASSNLGLAVNEQFF. CDR3 DNA: TGTGCCAGCAGCAACTTGGGACTAGCGGTGAATGAGCAGTTCTTC.

This chain uses TRBV28 with TRBJ2-7; D is perhaps TRBD1 or TRBD2 (5 bases each). Per the germline V gene, CDR1 is MDHEN and CDR2 is SYDVKM. The CDR3 consists of 14 residues. V was pared by 2 bases and J by 8 bases, with 16 bases between. Here the CDR3 reads CASSLGGTIQKQYF. CDR3 coding DNA: TGTGCCAGCAGTTTAGGGGGTACCATTCAAAAGCAGTACTTC.

This chain joins TRBV20-1 and TRBJ1-1; tentative D call: TRBD1 (5 bases). Germline V gene data show CDR1 as DFQATT and CDR2 as SNEGSKA (reference sequence). V dropped 6 bases and J dropped 10 bases, with 21 bases sitting between them. CDR3 length equals 13 residues. The CDR3 sequence: CSAESREDLPAFF. The CDR3 coding sequence is TGCAGTGCGGAATCCAGGGAGGATCTCCCAGCTTTCTTT.